This record concerns one TCR beta chain sequence. These data originate in a study of cytotoxic CD8 clonotypes in ibrutinib-treated CLL. Only in-frame clones appear in the TCRdb table, and some are missing; sequencing was by immunoSEQ multiplex PCR. The profile shows some 200,000 clones, more than 65% of them singletons. This TCR came from a human donor with chronic lymphocytic leukemia. Material: PBMCs, obtained after 12 months of ibrutinib treatment.

This CDR3 is CAWSAVRQSHYF. The CDR3 nucleotides read TGTGCCTGGAGTGCCGTCCGGCAGTCGCACTACTTC. The genes are TRBV30 and TRBJ2-7; unclear D gene. In germline, CDR1 is GTSNPN, CDR2 SVGIG (reference sequence). V was cut by 1 base and J by 13 bases, with 17 bases left in between. The CDR3 is made up of 12 amino acids.